A single sample gave rise to the 9 T cell receptor beta chains below, sequenced in a study of blood T cell repertoires in COVID-19. Profiled with immunoSEQ multiplex PCR; TCRdb holds only in-frame clones, not every one. The sample shows approximately 300,000 clones, 89% of them seen only once. Sequenced material: PBMCs or T cells enriched from blood (not recorded which). Receptor source: a man in his sixties who had recovered from COVID-19.

The sample holds one count of this clone. The rearrangement links TRBV27 to TRBJ2-2; D gene unclear. Germline values: CDR1 MNHEY, CDR2 SMNVEV (reference sequence). This CDR3 spans 14 amino acids. The ends were cut back, 3 bases at V and 3 bases at J, with 8 bases in the middle. In DNA form, the CDR3 reads TGTGCCAGCAGTTTCCGGCAGGACACCGGGGAGCTGTTTTTT. It translates to CASSFRQDTGELFF.

The chain is built from TRBV20-1 and TRBJ1-1, with D possibly matching TRBD1 (5 bases). There are 15 residues in the CDR3. Per germline, CDR1 DFQATT and CDR2 SNEGSKA (reference sequence). The V end was cut by 3 bases, the J end by 1 base, with 15 bases between. CDR3 amino acids: CSASAPGQPNTEAFF. In DNA, the CDR3 is TGCAGTGCTAGTGCCCCAGGACAACCGAACACTGAAGCTTTCTTT.

The rearrangement links TRBV3-1 (or the pseudogene TRBV3-2) to TRBJ2-1; 14 nucleotides match TRBD2. Germline trimming cut 4 bases from V and 6 bases from J; bases unmatched to any gene: 5. Germline V lookup: CDR1 LGHDT, CDR2 YNNKEL (reference sequence). The CDR3 covers 16 residues. The CDR3: CASSPTGLAGGNEQFF. The CDR3 DNA sequence: TGTGCCAGCAGCCCTACCGGACTAGCGGGAGGCAATGAGCAGTTCTTC.

The J gene is TRBJ2-7, the V gene TRBV5-1; 7 bases align to TRBD2. The germline gives CDR1 SGHRS, CDR2 YFSETQ. CDR3 length: 14 amino acids. Trimming removed 2 bases from V and 0 bases from J; junction bases left unmatched: 2. CDR3 bases: TGCGCCAGCAGCTTCGGGGGGAGCTCCTACGAGCAGTACTTC. It encodes CASSFGGSSYEQYF.

The DNA of the CDR3 is TGTGCCAGCAGTTCCGACAGGGCTGGGGCCAACGTCCTGACTTTC. Translated, it gives CASSSDRAGANVLTF. The chain combines TRBV7-3 with TRBJ2-6; 7 bases map to TRBD1. The V and J ends lost 6 bases and 2 bases, in that order; junction bases with no gene match: 4. Germline CDR1 is SGHTA and CDR2 is FQGTGA. The CDR3 has 15 residues.

The CDR3 DNA is TGCGCCAGCAGCTTTCAATCCCGGGGAACTTATGGCTACACCTTC. Its protein product is CASSFQSRGTYGYTF. The V and J genes are TRBV5-1 and TRBJ1-2; D not resolved. The CDR3 runs to 15 residues. Trimming stripped 2 bases from V and 5 bases from J, with 16 bases between. In germline, CDR1 is SGHRS, CDR2 YFSETQ.

This clone was picked up one time. This chain connects TRBV11-2 to TRBJ2-7, with D perhaps matching TRBD2 (6 bases). Deletions cut 2 bases from V and 3 bases from J, with 17 bases between. CDR1 is SGHAT and CDR2 is FQNNGV in the germline V gene. There are 16 residues in the CDR3. The CDR3 reads CASSLRAAGGYYEQYF. The CDR3 coding sequence is TGTGCCAGCAGCTTACGGGCGGCTGGGGGGTACTACGAGCAGTACTTC.

This CDR3 is CASSLVGETQYF. CDR3 DNA: TGTGCCAGCAGCTTGGTCGGGGAGACCCAGTACTTC. The genes are TRBV5-4 and TRBJ2-5; D ambiguous. CDR1 and CDR2 (germline): SGHNT, YYREEE (reference sequence). Trimming removed 0 bases at V and 5 bases at J, with 5 bases between. The CDR3 length is 12 residues.

The chain links TRBV7-3 to TRBJ2-1; 7 bases align to TRBD2. The CDR3 is 15 amino acids. The trim removed 3 bases at V and 7 bases at J, leaving 9 bases unmatched. CDR1 is SGHTA and CDR2 is FQGTGA in the germline V gene. CDR3: CASSLVGTKGNEQFF. The CDR3, as DNA: TGTGCCAGCAGCTTGGTCGGGACTAAGGGGAATGAGCAGTTCTTC.